Listed here are 2 T cell receptor beta chains from one sample, sequenced in a study of shared clonotypes between healthy human individuals. Assay: immunoSEQ multiplex PCR; the TCRdb copy retains only in-frame clones and omits some. The sample holds under 850,000 clones; about 91% are singletons and the top ten take 24%. It was CD45RO-negative cells, positively selected for CCR7, that made up naive CD8 cells, with terminally differentiated effector memory CD45RA+ cells excluded. The sample consisted of naive CD8+ T cells sorted from blood. The receptors derive from a man aged 30-40 years in good health.

The chain links TRBV10-3 to TRBJ2-3, with 11 bases lining up with TRBD2. The CDR3 extends over 18 amino acids. J lost 2 bases, V lost 6 bases, and 13 bases had no gene match. Germline CDR1 reads ENHRY; CDR2 reads SYGVKD. CDR3: CAIRKDMTSGVSTDTQYF. The CDR3 DNA sequence: TGTGCCATCAGGAAGGATATGACTAGCGGGGTGTCCACAGATACGCAGTATTTT.

V and J are TRBV7-3 and TRBJ2-4; D might be TRBD1 or TRBD2, each matching 5 bases. The CDR3 covers 14 residues. Trimming shortened V by 3 bases and J by 10 bases, and 16 bases separated the two germline ends. In germline, CDR1 is SGHTA, CDR2 FQGTGA. CDR3 loop: CASSLDGTDLIQYF. CDR3 DNA sequence: TGTGCCAGCAGCTTGGACGGGACGGATTTAATTCAGTACTTC.